These 14 T cell receptor beta chains came from one sample sequenced in a study of blood T cell repertoires in COVID-19. TCRdb's table, derived via immunoSEQ multiplex PCR, lists solely in-frame clones and lacks some. This repertoire shows some 31,000 clones, roughly 85% found once; its top ten account for approximately 15%. Input material: peripheral blood. The receptors originated from a human donor with acute or convalescent COVID-19. The donor label of this sample is uncertain.

The V gene is TRBV19, the J gene TRBJ2-5, with 11 bases aligning to TRBD1. CDR3 length equals 16 residues. Germline CDR1 reads LNHDA; CDR2 reads SQIVND (reference sequence). V gave up 4 bases and J gave up 5 bases; unmatched junction bases: 9. CDR3 nucleotides: TGTGCCAGTAGTAAGCGGCCGGGGACAGGGGGGGAGACCCAGTACTTC. Translated: CASSKRPGTGGETQYF.

The CDR3: CASSFVQSNEQFF. DNA of the CDR3: TGTGCCAGCAGCTTCGTACAGAGCAATGAGCAGTTCTTC. This rearrangement joins TRBV11-3 to TRBJ2-1; no clear D gene. From germline, CDR1 is SGHNT and CDR2 YENEEA. The CDR3 extends over 13 amino acids. Trimming stripped 3 bases from V and 6 bases from J, with 9 bases between. The complete variable domain, with remaining parts taken from reference TRBV11-3 and TRBJ2-1, reads EAGVVQSPRYKIIEKKQPVAFWCNPISGHNTLYWYLQNLGQGPELLIRYENEEAVDDSQLPKDRFSAERLKGVDSTLKIQPAELGDSAVYLCASSFVQSNEQFFGPGTRLTVL.

The chain employs TRBV19 and TRBJ1-1; no clear D. V was cut by 4 bases and J by 2 bases, with 8 bases left in between. CDR1 LNHDA and CDR2 SQIVND come from the germline V gene (reference sequence). The CDR3 runs 13 residues. CDR3 sequence reads: CASSTQFNTEAFF. The CDR3 DNA sequence: TGTGCCAGTAGTACCCAGTTTAACACTGAAGCTTTCTTT. The full variable domain, its missing parts supplied by reference TRBV19 and TRBJ1-1, is DGGITQSPKYLFRKEGQNVTLSCEQNLNHDAMYWYRQDPGQGLRLIYYSQIVNDFQKGDIAEGYSVSREKKESFPLTVTSAQKNPTAFYLCASSTQFNTEAFFGQGTRLTVV.

The chain recombines TRBV11-2 with TRBJ1-6, with D unclear. The V gene lost 0 bases and the J gene lost 0 bases, with 6 bases spanning the gap. Germline assignment: CDR1 SGHAT and CDR2 FQNNGV. This CDR3 has 16 amino acids. CDR3 nucleotides: TGTGCCAGCAGCTTAGAGTCTAGCTCCTATAATTCACCCCTCCACTTT. Translating gives CASSLESSSYNSPLHF.

V usage is TRBV29-1 and J usage is TRBJ2-2, with a possible D match to TRBD2 (6 bases). The germline V and J ends were trimmed by 7 bases and 6 bases, with 24 bases remaining between them. The germline V gene has CDR1 SQVTM and CDR2 ANQGSEA. CDR3 size: 16 residues. CDR3 bases: TGCAGCGCTACCGTGCGGGGACCGGAAGGGGCCGGGGAGCTGTTTTTT. It yields the protein CSATVRGPEGAGELFF.

The chain recombines TRBV11-3 with TRBJ2-7; TRBD1 agrees at 7 bases. V lost 5 bases, J lost 3 bases, and 7 bases stayed unmatched. Germline CDR1 reads SGHNT; CDR2 reads YENEEA. The CDR3 spans 14 residues. CDR3 sequence: CASSLGTDLYEQYF. In nucleotides, the CDR3 is TGTGCCAGCAGCCTTGGGACAGACCTCTACGAGCAGTACTTC. Based on the CDR3 plus reference TRBV11-3 and TRBJ2-7, the full variable domain is EAGVVQSPRYKIIEKKQPVAFWCNPISGHNTLYWYLQNLGQGPELLIRYENEEAVDDSQLPKDRFSAERLKGVDSTLKIQPAELGDSAVYLCASSLGTDLYEQYFGPGTRLTVT.

The chain recombines TRBV5-4 with TRBJ2-1; D perhaps matches TRBD1 (6 bases). The CDR3 is 13 amino acids. V lost 4 bases and J lost 8, with 13 bases in between. Germline loops: CDR1 SGHNT, CDR2 YYREEE (reference sequence). The CDR3 region is CASSIQGNDEQFF. CDR3 bases: TGTGCCAGCAGCATACAGGGTAACGATGAGCAGTTCTTC.

The table lists this clone with a count of one. V usage is TRBV7-3 and J usage is TRBJ2-1, with a weak D call TRBD2 (5 bases). Trimming stripped 3 bases from V and 10 bases from J, with 13 bases between. The CDR3 contains 13 residues. Germline lookup yields CDR1 SGHTA and CDR2 FQGTGA. DNA of the CDR3: TGTGCCAGCAGCTTGGACGGGATTGGGGAGCAGTTCTTC. This translates into CASSLDGIGEQFF.

This sequence joins TRBV5-5 and TRBJ1-2; no definite D call. The V and J ends lost 2 bases and 8 bases respectively, with 10 bases between them. Germline V gene sequence: CDR1 SGHKS, CDR2 YYEKEE (reference sequence). The CDR3 spans 12 residues. CDR3 nucleotide sequence: TGTGCCAGCAGCTTTATGGTGGAGGGCTACACCTTC. Its protein is CASSFMVEGYTF.

This clone occurred once. The rearrangement links TRBV6-5 to TRBJ1-2; 9 bases align to TRBD1. V lost 5 bases and J lost 3; bases outside the gene matches: 1. Germline lookup yields CDR1 MNHEY and CDR2 SVGAGI. The CDR3 loop spans 13 amino acids. As DNA, the CDR3 is TGTGCCAGCAGTAGGGACAGGGACTATGGCTACACCTTC. It codes for CASSRDRDYGYTF.

This clone has a handful of counts. The rearrangement links TRBV18 to TRBJ1-2; no reliable D call. This CDR3 comprises 13 residues. Trimming cost V 3 bases and J 5 bases, with 10 bases left between them. From germline, CDR1 is KGHSH and CDR2 LQKENI. The CDR3 coding sequence is TGTGCCAGCTCACCTGTAGCACTTTATGGCTACACCTTC. Encoded protein: CASSPVALYGYTF.

The chain employs TRBV6-5 and TRBJ2-1, with TRBD1 matching 11 bases. Germline V gene sequence: CDR1 MNHEY, CDR2 SVGAGI. Unmatched junction bases numbered 4, after V lost 6 bases and J lost 6 bases. CDR3 length equals 14 residues. CDR3 loop: CASSRDRGFNEQFF. CDR3 nucleotide sequence: TGTGCCAGCAGCCGGGACAGGGGGTTCAATGAGCAGTTCTTC.

The chain has TRBV21-1 and TRBJ1-6; the D segment call TRBD1 is taken from the table without a DNA check. TRBV21-1 is termed a pseudogene. CDR3 length: 17 amino acids. CDR3 sequence: CASSSSQGLPTNSPLHF. The CDR3 DNA is TGTGCCAGCAGCTCGTCACAGGGCCTTCCTACTAATTCACCCCTCCACTTT.

The CDR3 DNA sequence: TGTGCCAGCAGCTTCCCCGGCACAGATACGCAGTATTTT. It specifies CASSFPGTDTQYF. The V gene is TRBV5-4, the J gene TRBJ2-3; D uncertain. The germline V gene has CDR1 SGHNT and CDR2 YYREEE (reference sequence). The ends were cut back, 2 bases at V and 1 base at J, with 5 bases in the middle. The CDR3 runs 13 residues.